Detailed here is one T cell receptor (beta chain). TCRdb passed the 5' RACE reads through MiXCR, listing each CDR3 protein once. The data hold roughly 160,000 distinct CDR3 sequences, with about 7% observed a single time. The sample belongs to a study of T cells after yellow fever vaccination. Between the trimmed V and J ends, which lost 8 bases and 0 bases, there was a span of 3 bases. This CDR3 spans 11 amino acids. Germline loops: CDR1 SGHTA, CDR2 FQGNSA. The specimen comprised CD4+ T cells sorted from PBMCs, sampled 5 days after the first yellow fever vaccination. The chain recombines TRBV7-2 with TRBJ2-3; D remains ambiguous. This receptor was identified in a man aged 18 to 30 who received the YFV17D yellow fever vaccine. CDR3 sequence reads: CASASTDTQYF. In nucleotides, the CDR3 is TGTGCCAGCGCTAGCACAGATACGCAGTATTTT. Looking up the rest from reference TRBV7-2 and TRBJ2-3 gives the full variable domain: GAGVSQSPSNKVTEKGKDVELRCDPISGHTALYWYRQSLGQGLEFLIYFQGNSAPDKSGLPSDRFSAERTGGSVSTLTIQRTQQEDSAVYLCASASTDTQYFGPGTRLTVL.